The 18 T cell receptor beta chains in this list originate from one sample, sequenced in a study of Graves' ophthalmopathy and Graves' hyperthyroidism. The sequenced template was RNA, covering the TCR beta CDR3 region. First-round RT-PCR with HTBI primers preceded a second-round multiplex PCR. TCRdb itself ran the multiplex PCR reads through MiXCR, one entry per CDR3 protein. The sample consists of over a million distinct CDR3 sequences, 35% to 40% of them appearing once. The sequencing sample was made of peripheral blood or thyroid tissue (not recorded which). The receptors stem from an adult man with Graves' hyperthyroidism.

In DNA, the CDR3 is TGCAGTGCTCGACCATACGGGGCCCAAGAGACCCAGTACTTC. Protein sequence: CSARPYGAQETQYF. V is TRBV20-1 and J is TRBJ2-5; either TRBD1 or TRBD2 may fit D (5 bases each). Germline loops: CDR1 DFQATT, CDR2 SNEGSKA (reference sequence). The CDR3 consists of 14 residues. Trimming pared 5 bases from V and 1 base from J, leaving 14 bases between.

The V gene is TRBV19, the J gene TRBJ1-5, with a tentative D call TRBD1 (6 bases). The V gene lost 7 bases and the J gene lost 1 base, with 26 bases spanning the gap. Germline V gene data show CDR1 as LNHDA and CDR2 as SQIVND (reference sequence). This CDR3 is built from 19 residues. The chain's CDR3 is CASTDPLQGLSISNQPQHF. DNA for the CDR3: TGTGCCAGTACCGACCCCCTACAGGGCCTATCAATAAGCAATCAGCCCCAGCATTTT.

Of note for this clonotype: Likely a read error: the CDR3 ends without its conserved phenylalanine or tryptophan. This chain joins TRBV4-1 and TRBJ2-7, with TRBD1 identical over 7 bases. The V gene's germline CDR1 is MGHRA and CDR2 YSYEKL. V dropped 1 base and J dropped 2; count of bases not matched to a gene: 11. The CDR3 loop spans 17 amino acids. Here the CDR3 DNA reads TGCGCCAGCAGCCAAGGAGGCCCGGGACAGATCCCCTACGAGCAGTACTCC. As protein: CASSQGGPGQIPYEQYS.

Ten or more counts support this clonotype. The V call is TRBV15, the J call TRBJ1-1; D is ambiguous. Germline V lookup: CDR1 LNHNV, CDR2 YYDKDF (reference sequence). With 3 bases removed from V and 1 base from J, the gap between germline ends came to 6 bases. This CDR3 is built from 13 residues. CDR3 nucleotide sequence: TGTGCCACCAGCAGTGTTCGGAACACTGAAGCTTTCTTT. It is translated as CATSSVRNTEAFF. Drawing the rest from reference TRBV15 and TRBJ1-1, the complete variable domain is DAMVIQNPRYQVTQFGKPVTLSCSQTLNHNVMYWYQQKSSQAPKLLFHYYDKDFNNEADTPDNFQSRRPNTSFCFLDIRSPGLGDTAMYLCATSSVRNTEAFFGQGTRLTVV.

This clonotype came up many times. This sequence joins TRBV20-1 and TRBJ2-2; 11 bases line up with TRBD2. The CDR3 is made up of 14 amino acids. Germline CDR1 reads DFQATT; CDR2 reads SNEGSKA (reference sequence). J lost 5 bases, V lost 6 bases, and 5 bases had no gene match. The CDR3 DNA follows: TGCAGTGCAGACGGGACTAGCGGAACCGGGGAGCTGTTTTTT. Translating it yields CSADGTSGTGELFF.

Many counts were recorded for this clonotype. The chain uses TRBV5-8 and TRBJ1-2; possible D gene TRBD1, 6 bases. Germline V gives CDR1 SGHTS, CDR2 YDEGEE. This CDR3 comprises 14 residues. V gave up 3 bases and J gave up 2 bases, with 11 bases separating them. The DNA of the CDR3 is TGTGCCAGCAGCTCTGCACAGGGAAACTATGGCTACACCTTC. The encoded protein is CASSSAQGNYGYTF.

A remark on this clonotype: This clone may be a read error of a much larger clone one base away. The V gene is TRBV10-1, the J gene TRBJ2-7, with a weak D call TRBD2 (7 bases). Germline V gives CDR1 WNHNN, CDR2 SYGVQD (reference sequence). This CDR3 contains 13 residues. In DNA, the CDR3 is TGCGCCAGCGGTGAGGGGGAGGGCTACGAGCAGTACTTC. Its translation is CASGEGEGYEQYF.

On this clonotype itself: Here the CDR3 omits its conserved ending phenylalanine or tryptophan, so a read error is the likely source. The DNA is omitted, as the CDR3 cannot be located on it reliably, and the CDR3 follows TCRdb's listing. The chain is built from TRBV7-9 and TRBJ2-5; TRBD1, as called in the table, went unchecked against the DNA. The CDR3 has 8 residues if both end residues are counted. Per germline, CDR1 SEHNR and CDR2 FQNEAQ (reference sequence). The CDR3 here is CASSSSDR.

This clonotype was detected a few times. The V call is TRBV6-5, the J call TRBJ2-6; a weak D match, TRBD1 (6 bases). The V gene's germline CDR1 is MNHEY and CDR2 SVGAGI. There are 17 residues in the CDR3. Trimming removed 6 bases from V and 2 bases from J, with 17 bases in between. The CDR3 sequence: CASRSKKGVPGANVLTF. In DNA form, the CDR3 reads TGTGCCAGCAGGAGCAAAAAGGGGGTTCCTGGGGCCAACGTCCTGACTTTC.

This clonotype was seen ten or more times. CDR3 loop: CSVLPMDRVEQYF. DNA of the CDR3: TGCAGCGTACTCCCCATGGACAGGGTCGAGCAGTACTTC. The genes are TRBV29-1 and TRBJ2-7; 8 bases are shared with TRBD1. The V segment lost 6 bases and the J segment 6 bases; nucleotides outside the gene matches: 10. The CDR3 contains 13 residues. Germline assignment: CDR1 SQVTM and CDR2 ANQGSEA.

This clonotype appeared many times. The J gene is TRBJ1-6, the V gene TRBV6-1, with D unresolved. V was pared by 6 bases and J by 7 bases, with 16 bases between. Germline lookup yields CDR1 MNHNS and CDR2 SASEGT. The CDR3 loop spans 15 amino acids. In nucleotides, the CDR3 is TGTGCCAGCAGGCCCACCGAGGTGGGGAATTCACCCCTCCACTTT. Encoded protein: CASRPTEVGNSPLHF.

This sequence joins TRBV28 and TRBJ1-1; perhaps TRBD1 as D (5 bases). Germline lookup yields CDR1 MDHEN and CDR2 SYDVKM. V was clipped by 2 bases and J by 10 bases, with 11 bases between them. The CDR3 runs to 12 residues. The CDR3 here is CASSLRKGVAFF. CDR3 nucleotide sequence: TGTGCCAGCAGTTTAAGGAAAGGGGTAGCTTTCTTT.

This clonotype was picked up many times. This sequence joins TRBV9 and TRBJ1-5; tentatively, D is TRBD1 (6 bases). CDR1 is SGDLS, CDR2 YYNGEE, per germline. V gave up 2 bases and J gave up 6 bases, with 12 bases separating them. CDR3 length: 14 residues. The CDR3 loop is CASSVAGVGQPQHF. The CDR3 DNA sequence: TGTGCCAGCAGCGTGGCAGGGGTTGGTCAGCCCCAGCATTTT.

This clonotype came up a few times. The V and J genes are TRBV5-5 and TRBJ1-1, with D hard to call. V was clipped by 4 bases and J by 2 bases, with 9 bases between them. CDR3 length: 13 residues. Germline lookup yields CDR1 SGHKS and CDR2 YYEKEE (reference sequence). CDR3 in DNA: TGTGCCAGCAGCATAAAGAGTAACACTGAAGCTTTCTTT. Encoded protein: CASSIKSNTEAFF.

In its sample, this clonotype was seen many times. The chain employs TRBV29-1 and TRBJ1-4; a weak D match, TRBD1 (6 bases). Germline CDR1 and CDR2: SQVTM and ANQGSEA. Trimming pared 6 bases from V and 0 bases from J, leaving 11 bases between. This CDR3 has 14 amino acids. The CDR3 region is CSVISGATNEKLFF. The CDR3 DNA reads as TGCAGCGTGATATCAGGGGCAACTAATGAAAAACTGTTTTTT.

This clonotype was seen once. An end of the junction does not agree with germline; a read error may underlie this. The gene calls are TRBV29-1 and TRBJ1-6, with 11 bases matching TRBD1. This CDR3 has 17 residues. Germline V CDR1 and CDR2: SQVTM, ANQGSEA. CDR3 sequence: CASSQVDRGPYNSPPHF. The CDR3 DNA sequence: TGCGCCAGCAGCCAAGTGGACAGGGGGCCCTATAATTCACCCCCCCACTTT. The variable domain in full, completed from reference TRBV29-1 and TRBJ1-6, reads SAVISQKPSRDICQRGTSLTIQCQVDSQVTMMFWYRQQPGQSLTLIATANQGSEATYESGFVIDKFPISRPNLTFSTLTVSNMSPEDSSIYLCASSQVDRGPYNSPPHFGNGTRLTVT.

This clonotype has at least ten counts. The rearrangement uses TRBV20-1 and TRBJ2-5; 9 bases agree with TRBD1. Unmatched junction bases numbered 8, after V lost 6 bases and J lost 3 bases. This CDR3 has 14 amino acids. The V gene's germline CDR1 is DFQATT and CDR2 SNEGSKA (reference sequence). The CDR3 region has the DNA TGCAGTGCCCCCCGGGACAGGGCAAAAGAGACCCAGTACTTC. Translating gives CSAPRDRAKETQYF.

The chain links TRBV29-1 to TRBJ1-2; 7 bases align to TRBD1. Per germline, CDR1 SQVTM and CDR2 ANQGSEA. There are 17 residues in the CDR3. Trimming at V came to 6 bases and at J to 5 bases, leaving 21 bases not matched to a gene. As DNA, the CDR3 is TGCAGCGTGGGGCTGACGACAGGGATGAGCTCTGAGTATGGCTACACCTTC. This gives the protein CSVGLTTGMSSEYGYTF.